The 21 T cell receptor beta chains listed next were all sequenced from one sample in a study of blood T cell repertoires in COVID-19. The repertoire was sequenced with immunoSEQ multiplex PCR; TCRdb's copy has only in-frame clones and lacks some. The sample records around 240,000 clones, roughly 86% being singletons. The source material was peripheral blood. These receptors originate from a woman aged 25 to 39 who had recovered from COVID-19.

J is TRBJ2-7 and V is TRBV4-1; 10 positions match TRBD2. CDR1 and CDR2 (germline): MGHRA, YSYEKL. This CDR3 is built from 17 residues. Losses at the gene ends were 0 bases for V and 3 bases for J; bases not matched to a gene: 8. The CDR3 sequence: CASSQDSGGMGRYEQYF. CDR3 coding DNA: TGCGCCAGCAGCCAAGATAGCGGGGGGATGGGGCGCTACGAGCAGTACTTC.

The chain combines TRBV3-1 (or the pseudogene TRBV3-2) with TRBJ1-4, with TRBD1 as a possible D gene (5 bases). Trimming left V 1 base short and J 3 bases short, with 6 bases between. The CDR3 contains 14 residues. CDR1 is LGHDT, CDR2 YNNKEL, per germline (reference sequence). Here the CDR3 reads CASSQATANEKLFF. The CDR3 DNA follows: TGTGCCAGCAGCCAAGCGACAGCTAATGAAAAACTGTTTTTT.

The J gene is TRBJ2-7, the V gene TRBV9; 10 nucleotides align to TRBD1. There are 14 residues in the CDR3. The V gene end was trimmed by 0 bases and the J gene end by 5 bases; junction bases not matched to a gene: 2. The germline gives CDR1 SGDLS, CDR2 YYNGEE. The CDR3 here is CASSVGQGANEQYF. In nucleotides, the CDR3 is TGTGCCAGCAGCGTAGGACAGGGGGCCAACGAGCAGTACTTC.

V usage is TRBV3-1 (or the pseudogene TRBV3-2) and J usage is TRBJ2-5, with a weak D call TRBD2 (7 bases). Germline V CDR1 and CDR2: LGHDT, YNNKEL (reference sequence). The CDR3 sequence is 14 residues long. V lost 0 bases and J lost 9, with 14 bases in between. The CDR3 DNA reads as TGTGCCAGCAGCCAAGATCTCATAGGGGGGGCCCAGTACTTC. It yields the protein CASSQDLIGGAQYF.

This chain joins TRBV18 and TRBJ2-7; TRBD1 matches 9 bases. This CDR3 has 16 amino acids. Trimming took 3 bases from V and 2 from J; bases not matched to a gene: 8. Germline V gene lookup returns CDR1 KGHSH and CDR2 LQKENI. The CDR3 loop reads CASSPSGQGMTYEQYF. CDR3 coding DNA: TGTGCCAGCTCACCCTCGGGACAGGGCATGACCTACGAGCAGTACTTC.

The table lists this clone with a few counts. This chain connects TRBV27 to TRBJ1-5, with D possibly TRBD1 on 6 matching bases. The CDR3 runs 15 residues. V lost 8 bases and J lost 0, with 14 bases in between. The germline CDR1 and CDR2 sequences are MNHEY and SMNVEV (reference sequence). The CDR3, as DNA: TGTGCCAGCTTATTCGGGACACATAGCAATCAGCCCCAGCATTTT. Its translation: CASLFGTHSNQPQHF.

V and J are TRBV6-1 and TRBJ1-5; D gene ambiguous. V lost 1 base and J 9 bases, leaving 19 bases between the germline ends. The CDR3 is made up of 16 amino acids. The germline V gene encodes CDR1 MNHNS and CDR2 SASEGT. The chain's CDR3 is CASSEDGHPARAPQHF. Here the CDR3 DNA reads TGTGCCAGCAGTGAAGACGGTCATCCCGCCCGAGCGCCCCAGCATTTT.

This chain uses TRBV19 with TRBJ1-5; D uncertain. Looked up from germline, CDR1 is LNHDA and CDR2 is SQIVND (reference sequence). There are 15 residues in the CDR3. With 8 bases removed from V and 1 base from J, the gap between germline ends came to 15 bases. The chain's CDR3 is CASSTNAISNQPQHF. CDR3 DNA: TGTGCCAGTTCGACTAATGCGATCAGCAATCAGCCCCAGCATTTT. Looking up the rest from reference TRBV19 and TRBJ1-5 gives the full variable domain: DGGITQSPKYLFRKEGQNVTLSCEQNLNHDAMYWYRQDPGQGLRLIYYSQIVNDFQKGDIAEGYSVSREKKESFPLTVTSAQKNPTAFYLCASSTNAISNQPQHFGDGTRLSIL.

This clone turned up a few times. The V call is TRBV2, the J call TRBJ2-1; D is perhaps TRBD2 (6 bases). The CDR3 length is 14 residues. Germline V gene data show CDR1 as SNHLY and CDR2 as FYNNEI. Trimming took 1 base from V and 6 from J, leaving 10 bases between them. This CDR3 is CASSEGGLFNEQFF. The CDR3 bases are TGTGCCAGCAGTGAAGGGGGACTTTTCAATGAGCAGTTCTTC.

The chain combines TRBV6-6 with TRBJ1-6; D gene unclear. This CDR3 comprises 15 residues. Trimming shortened V by 7 bases and J by 7 bases, and 17 bases separated the two germline ends. Germline assignment: CDR1 MNHNY and CDR2 SVGAGI (reference sequence). The CDR3 protein is CASNEGRRKNSPLHF. CDR3 nucleotides: TGTGCCAGCAATGAGGGAAGACGAAAAAATTCACCCCTCCACTTT.

This rearrangement joins TRBV19 to TRBJ2-1, with TRBD2 as a possible D gene (6 bases). Germline V gene data show CDR1 as LNHDA and CDR2 as SQIVND (reference sequence). Trimming removed 1 base from V and 7 bases from J, with 23 bases in between. CDR3 size: 18 residues. The CDR3 loop reads CASSIGDGSWGVGNEQFF. DNA of the CDR3: TGTGCCAGTAGTATAGGTGATGGTTCGTGGGGGGTAGGGAATGAGCAGTTCTTC.

The V and J genes are TRBV7-9 and TRBJ2-5; no clear D. The CDR3 is made up of 14 amino acids. Germline-derived CDR1 and CDR2 are SEHNR and FQNEAQ (reference sequence). The V end was cut by 3 bases, the J end by 0 bases, with 8 bases between. This CDR3 reads CASSFEFNQETQYF. For the CDR3, the DNA is TGTGCCAGCAGCTTTGAGTTTAACCAAGAGACCCAGTACTTC. Using reference TRBV7-9 and TRBJ2-5 for the parts outside the CDR3, the full variable domain is DTGVSQNPRHKITKRGQNVTFRCDPISEHNRLYWYRQTLGQGPEFLTYFQNEAQLEKSRLLSDRFSAERPKGSFSTLEIQRTEQGDSAMYLCASSFEFNQETQYFGPGTRLLVL.

This chain connects TRBV27 to TRBJ1-5; a possible D gene is TRBD1 (5 bases). Trimming removed 9 bases from V and 0 bases from J, with 12 bases in between. The CDR3 is made up of 14 amino acids. From germline, CDR1 is MNHEY and CDR2 SMNVEV (reference sequence). CDR3 bases: TGTGCCAGTTCATTAGGGGATAGCAATCAGCCCCAGCATTTT. Its translation: CASSLGDSNQPQHF.

This clone was recorded only once. The same CDR3 arises from other DNA sequences in this sample as well. This CDR3 is CASSLDAGGTEAFF. The CDR3 coding sequence is TGCGCCAGCAGCTTGGACGCCGGGGGCACTGAAGCTTTCTTT. V is TRBV5-1 and J is TRBJ1-1, with D perhaps TRBD1 (5 bases). This CDR3 is 14 amino acids long. Germline CDR1 is SGHRS and CDR2 is YFSETQ. The ends were cut back, 0 bases at V and 4 bases at J, with 10 bases in the middle.

This clone was seen only a few times. This chain connects TRBV5-1 to TRBJ2-7, with D perhaps TRBD1 (6 bases). Trimming removed 5 bases from V and 5 bases from J, with 17 bases in between. Looked up from germline, CDR1 is SGHRS and CDR2 is YFSETQ. This CDR3 comprises 14 residues. The CDR3 sequence is CASRKERGMNEQYF. CDR3 bases: TGCGCCAGCAGAAAAGAGAGGGGGATGAACGAGCAGTACTTC. The whole variable domain, remainder taken from reference TRBV5-1 and TRBJ2-7, is KAGVTQTPRYLIKTRGQQVTLSCSPISGHRSVSWYQQTPGQGLQFLFEYFSETQRNKGNFPGRFSGRQFSNSRSEMNVSTLELGDSALYLCASRKERGMNEQYFGPGTRLTVT.

The rearrangement links TRBV12-5 to TRBJ2-7; D perhaps matches TRBD1 (6 bases). Germline V lookup: CDR1 LGHNT, CDR2 FRNRAP. This CDR3 region has 14 residues. The V and J ends lost 6 bases and 2 bases respectively, with 14 bases between them. DNA of the CDR3: TGTGCTAGTGGAAGTTTGACAGGCCCCTACGAGCAGTACTTC. Protein sequence: CASGSLTGPYEQYF.

V gene TRBV29-1 combines with J gene TRBJ2-1; 8 positions match TRBD1. The CDR3 is 16 residues long. The junction had 16 bases not matched to a gene; V was cut back by 8 bases and J by 4 bases. Germline V gene lookup returns CDR1 SQVTM and CDR2 ANQGSEA. CDR3 in amino acids: CSILSAGTGSYNEQFF. CDR3 in DNA: TGCAGCATACTCTCAGCCGGGACAGGCTCATACAATGAGCAGTTCTTC.

This chain joins TRBV2 and TRBJ1-5, with a tentative D call TRBD1 (6 bases). From germline, CDR1 is SNHLY and CDR2 FYNNEI. With 5 bases removed from V and 1 base from J, the gap between germline ends came to 21 bases. The CDR3 spans 18 residues. CDR3 sequence (DNA): TGTGCCAGCAGTTTGACAGGACCTGTGAGTATCAGCAATCAGCCCCAGCATTTT. Its protein is CASSLTGPVSISNQPQHF.

J is TRBJ2-7 and V is TRBV7-9, with a possible D match to TRBD1 (5 bases). V was cut by 5 bases and J by 2 bases, with 13 bases left in between. The CDR3 has 14 residues. Germline loops: CDR1 SEHNR, CDR2 FQNEAQ (reference sequence). CDR3 region: CASSTRQKPYEQYF. CDR3 bases: TGTGCCAGCAGCACCAGACAGAAGCCCTACGAGCAGTACTTC.

With respect to this clone: At the DNA level, this CDR3 is encoded by other sequences in the same sample as well. In nucleotides, the CDR3 is TGTGCCAGCAGCCAAGGCAGACAAGAGACCCAGTACTTC. Its translation: CASSQGRQETQYF. The rearrangement joins TRBV3-1 (or the pseudogene TRBV3-2) to TRBJ2-5, with no clear D. With 1 base removed from V and 2 bases from J, the gap between germline ends came to 5 bases. CDR3 length equals 13 residues. Germline values: CDR1 LGHDT, CDR2 YNNKEL (reference sequence).

The chain carries TRBV7-2 and TRBJ2-7; a possible D gene is TRBD2 (6 bases). There are 14 residues in the CDR3. With 5 bases removed from V and 3 bases from J, the gap between germline ends came to 14 bases. Germline-derived CDR1 and CDR2 are SGHTA and FQGNSA. CDR3 nucleotides: TGTGCCAGCAGCGCCCCGACTAGGAACTACGAGCAGTACTTC. Its translation is CASSAPTRNYEQYF.